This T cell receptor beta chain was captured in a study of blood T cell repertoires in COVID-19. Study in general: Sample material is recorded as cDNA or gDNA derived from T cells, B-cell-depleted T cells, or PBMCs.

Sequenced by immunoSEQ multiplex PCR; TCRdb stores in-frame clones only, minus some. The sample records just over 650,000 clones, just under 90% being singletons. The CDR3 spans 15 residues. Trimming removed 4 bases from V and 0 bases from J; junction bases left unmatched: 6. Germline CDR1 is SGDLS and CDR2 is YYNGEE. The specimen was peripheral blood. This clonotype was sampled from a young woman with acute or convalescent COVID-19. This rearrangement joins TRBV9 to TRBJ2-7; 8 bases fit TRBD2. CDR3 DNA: TGTGCCAGCAGCCGGGAGGGGGGACCCTCCTACGAGCAGTACTTC. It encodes CASSREGGPSYEQYF.